A single sample gave rise to the 20 T cell receptor beta chains below, sequenced in a study of blood T cell repertoires in COVID-19. Assay: immunoSEQ multiplex PCR; the TCRdb copy retains only in-frame clones and omits some. Among 55,000 to 75,000 clones, around 82% were seen once, and the ten largest hold roughly 9.3%. Input material: peripheral blood. Receptors originate from a man older than 75 with COVID-19, enrolled during active disease.

This clone appeared a few times. The rearrangement joins TRBV18 to TRBJ2-1; 9 nucleotides align to TRBD1. V dropped 4 bases and J dropped 5; count of bases not matched to a gene: 6. From germline, CDR1 is KGHSH and CDR2 LQKENI. This CDR3 region has 15 residues. CDR3 nucleotide sequence: TGTGCCAGCTCACGTGTACAGGGGGCCAACAATGAGCAGTTCTTC. Translation: CASSRVQGANNEQFF.

The V gene is TRBV7-2, the J gene TRBJ2-1, with 12 bases aligning to TRBD2. Trimming cost V 5 bases and J 9 bases; bases outside gene matches: 8. This CDR3 contains 15 residues. CDR1 is SGHTA and CDR2 is FQGNSA in the germline V gene. The CDR3 sequence: CASSASGGAGGEQFF. The CDR3 DNA sequence: TGTGCCAGCAGCGCTAGCGGGGGGGCAGGGGGTGAGCAGTTCTTC.

This chain connects TRBV24-1 to TRBJ2-5, with D perhaps matching TRBD1 (5 bases). The CDR3 consists of 15 residues. V lost 0 bases, J lost 5 bases, and 12 bases lay in between. Germline assignment: CDR1 KGHDR and CDR2 SFDVKD. The CDR3 is CATSDLGAGQETQYF. In DNA, the CDR3 is TGTGCCACCAGTGATTTGGGGGCAGGGCAGGAGACCCAGTACTTC.

The chain couples TRBV12-3 or TRBV12-4 to TRBJ1-5, with TRBD1 as a possible D gene (5 bases). CDR3 length equals 13 residues. Trimming left V 3 bases short and J 7 bases short, with 10 bases between. The CDR3 DNA sequence: TGTGCCAGCAGTTTGGAAGGGGTGCAGCCCCAGCATTTT. Translation: CASSLEGVQPQHF.

V is TRBV12-3 or TRBV12-4 and J is TRBJ2-7; D remains unclear. The CDR3 spans 12 residues. Trimming cost V 5 bases and J 4 bases, with 9 bases left between them. CDR3 nucleotide sequence: TGTGCCAGCAGTCCCGCTCGGTACGAGCAGTACTTC. The encoded protein is CASSPARYEQYF.

This chain connects TRBV11-2 to TRBJ1-5, with D maybe TRBD1 (5 bases). Trimming cost V 5 bases and J 5 bases, with 10 bases left between them. This CDR3 region has 13 residues. Germline lookup yields CDR1 SGHAT and CDR2 FQNNGV. The DNA for the CDR3 is TGTGCCAGCAGCAACACAGGTTATCAGCCCCAGCATTTT. Residues: CASSNTGYQPQHF.

This rearrangement joins TRBV7-9 to TRBJ1-1; D not certain. V was cut by 1 base and J by 1 base, with 7 bases left in between. The CDR3 is 14 amino acids. The germline CDR1 and CDR2 sequences are SEHNR and FQNEAQ (reference sequence). This chain's CDR3 is CASSLVGPNTEAFF. DNA of the CDR3: TGTGCCAGCAGCTTAGTCGGTCCGAACACTGAAGCTTTCTTT.

J is TRBJ2-5 and V is TRBV7-6; 10 nucleotides align to TRBD2. V gave up 5 bases and J gave up 3 bases; unmatched junction bases: 9. This CDR3 is 16 amino acids long. Germline V CDR1 and CDR2: SGHVS, FNYEAQ. The CDR3 region has the DNA TGTGCCAGCAGCCGGATAACTAGCGGGGCAAAAGAGACCCAGTACTTC. It translates to CASSRITSGAKETQYF. Full variable domain (rest looked up from reference TRBV7-6 and TRBJ2-5): GAGVSQSPRYKVTKRGQDVALRCDPISGHVSLYWYRQALGQGPEFLTYFNYEAQQDKSGLPNDRFSAERPEGSISTLTIQRTEQRDSAMYRCASSRITSGAKETQYFGPGTRLLVL.

The rearrangement uses TRBV5-6 and TRBJ1-2; the match to TRBD1 covers 8 bases. From germline, CDR1 is SGHDT and CDR2 YYEEEE. The V and J ends lost 2 bases and 2 bases, in that order; junction bases with no gene match: 5. The CDR3 totals 15 residues. The CDR3, as DNA: TGTGCCAGCAGCTTCTCGGCAGGGGGCAACTATGGCTACACCTTC. Translated, it gives CASSFSAGGNYGYTF.

The chain is built from TRBV7-9 and TRBJ2-7, with TRBD1 matching over 7 bases. The V gene end was trimmed by 5 bases and the J gene end by 6 bases; junction bases not matched to a gene: 4. CDR3 length equals 12 residues. The V gene's germline CDR1 is SEHNR and CDR2 FQNEAQ (reference sequence). The chain's CDR3 is CASSERTGEQYF. The CDR3 DNA reads TGTGCCAGCAGCGAAAGGACAGGCGAGCAGTACTTC.

The chain carries TRBV6-5 and TRBJ2-3; perhaps TRBD1 as D (6 bases). CDR1 and CDR2 (germline): MNHEY, SVGAGI. This CDR3 is 15 amino acids long. V lost 2 bases and J 0 bases, leaving 9 bases between the germline ends. The CDR3 DNA reads as TGTGCCAGCAGTTACCTGGACAGTAGCACAGATACGCAGTATTTT. Protein product: CASSYLDSSTDTQYF.

Only one count was recorded for this clone. This chain uses TRBV6-6 with TRBJ2-7, with TRBD1 matching over 11 bases. The CDR3 is 15 amino acids. The V and J ends lost 5 bases and 2 bases, in that order; junction bases with no gene match: 5. The V gene's germline CDR1 is MNHNY and CDR2 SVGAGI (reference sequence). The CDR3 spells CASSDRDRGAYEQYF. Written as DNA, the CDR3 is TGTGCCAGCAGTGACCGGGACAGGGGGGCCTACGAGCAGTACTTC.

This chain connects TRBV27 to TRBJ1-1; perhaps TRBD1 as D (5 bases). V shed 5 bases and J shed 0 bases, with 19 bases lying between them. The CDR3 spans 17 residues. CDR1 and CDR2 from the germline V gene are MNHEY and SMNVEV (reference sequence). CDR3 nucleotide sequence: TGTGCCAGCAGTAGTCTTAAGGGGCCCGGGCTGAACACTGAAGCTTTCTTT. Protein sequence: CASSSLKGPGLNTEAFF.

To note about this clone: Other DNA sequences of this sample code for an identical CDR3. The rearrangement joins TRBV7-2 to TRBJ2-5; weak D call: TRBD2 (6 bases). The CDR3 runs 14 residues. V lost 3 bases to trimming and J lost 2 bases, with 10 bases between them. Germline CDR1 and CDR2: SGHTA and FQGNSA. CDR3 sequence: CASSLGGGQETQYF. The CDR3 DNA is TGTGCCAGCAGCTTGGGGGGTGGTCAAGAGACCCAGTACTTC. Using reference TRBV7-2 and TRBJ2-5 for the parts outside the CDR3, the full variable domain is GAGVSQSPSNKVTEKGKDVELRCDPISGHTALYWYRQSLGQGLEFLIYFQGNSAPDKSGLPSDRFSAERTGGSVSTLTIQRTQQEDSAVYLCASSLGGGQETQYFGPGTRLLVL.

This clone was counted only a few times. The chain is built from TRBV27 and TRBJ1-5; 9 bases are shared with TRBD1. Germline V CDR1 and CDR2: MNHEY, SMNVEV (reference sequence). V dropped 4 bases and J dropped 6; count of bases not matched to a gene: 4. The CDR3 has 14 residues. The CDR3 DNA sequence: TGTGCCAGCAGTTGGGGACAGGGTGGTCAGCCCCAGCATTTT. Protein sequence: CASSWGQGGQPQHF.

The sample holds a few counts of this clone. The V call is TRBV9, the J call TRBJ1-4, with 7 bases aligning to TRBD1. Trimming removed 5 bases from V and 4 bases from J; junction bases left unmatched: 11. CDR1 and CDR2 from the germline V gene are SGDLS and YYNGEE. This CDR3 is 16 amino acids long. CDR3 sequence (DNA): TGTGCCAGCAGTCAAGGGGGCGCGGACCATAATGAAAAACTGTTTTTT. Protein sequence: CASSQGGADHNEKLFF.

This chain uses TRBV2 with TRBJ2-7, with a tentative D call TRBD2 (6 bases). The CDR3 length is 12 residues. Germline CDR1 SNHLY, CDR2 FYNNEI. Trimming took off 4 bases at V and 6 bases at J, with 10 bases between the two ends. The CDR3 DNA sequence: TGTGCCAGCAGTGTAGTGGAGGGCGAGCAGTACGTC. This gives the protein CASSVVEGEQYV.

Notes on this clone: The junction shows a germline mismatch at one end, possibly a read error. J is TRBJ1-5 and V is TRBV5-5; 8 bases are shared with TRBD1. The V gene's germline CDR1 is SGHKS and CDR2 YYEKEE (reference sequence). The CDR3 sequence is 14 residues long. The CDR3 DNA sequence: TGTGCCAGCAGCCCCGGGGACAGGACTCAGGCCCAGCATTTT. The encoded protein is CASSPGDRTQAQHF.

The chain recombines TRBV6-1 with TRBJ1-1; TRBD1 might be the D (5 bases). V gave up 0 bases and J gave up 0 bases, with 8 bases separating them. The CDR3 totals 15 residues. Per the germline V gene, CDR1 is MNHNS and CDR2 is SASEGT. CDR3 bases: TGTGCCAGCAGTGAAGCGACAGTTATGAACACTGAAGCTTTCTTT. Residues: CASSEATVMNTEAFF.

The chain has TRBV15 and TRBJ1-2; 8 bases align to TRBD1. This CDR3 spans 15 amino acids. Germline V gene lookup returns CDR1 LNHNV and CDR2 YYDKDF (reference sequence). V was pared by 0 bases and J by 4 bases, with 4 bases of the junction left unmatched. The chain's CDR3 is CATSRDLGTGYGYTF. For the CDR3, the DNA is TGTGCCACCAGCAGAGATCTTGGGACAGGCTATGGCTACACCTTC.